This is a list of T cell receptor beta chains from one sample in a study of CD8+ T cells in alopecia areata. Method: immunoSEQ multiplex PCR; TCRdb's copy keeps in-frame clones and lacks some. This table has about 190,000 clones, about three fifths appearing once. The starting material was CD4+ T cells sorted from blood, obtained at week 4, from a patient treated with tofacitinib. These receptors were collected from a human donor with alopecia areata. Each CDR3 is given with its conserved first and last residue. A D gene is named only where the DNA matches it firmly. Some rows have no size entry. The others give once, few or many, or a class for an expanded clone.

size,V,J,D,length,DNA,CDR3
NA,TRBV30,TRBJ2-5,NA,16,TGTGCCTGGAGTGTACTAAAGTGGGGTAACCAAGAGACCCAGTACTTC,CAWSVLKWGNQETQYF
once,TRBV6-6,TRBJ2-3,TRBD2,15,TGTGCCAGCAGCGCCGCGGGAGAGGTCACAGATACGCAGTATTTT,CASSAAGEVTDTQYF
NA,TRBV9,TRBJ2-5,NA,13,TGTGCCAGCAGCGTAGAGATTCTGGGAACCCAGTACTTC,CASSVEILGTQYF
NA,TRBV29-1,TRBJ2-5,NA,12,TGCAGCGTTGGCTTGGGTCAAGAGACCCAGTACTTC,CSVGLGQETQYF
NA,TRBV15,TRBJ2-1,TRBD2,14,TGTGCCACCAGCAAGGGAGGGCTGTACAATGAGCAGTTCTTC,CATSKGGLYNEQFF
few,TRBV6-5,TRBJ1-5,TRBD1,15,TGTGCCAGCAGCCTACAACAGGGGTTAGGTCAGCCCCAGCATTTT,CASSLQQGLGQPQHF
few,TRBV14,TRBJ2-2,TRBD2,19,TGTGCCAGCAGCCCCTTCTCGGGAGCGGGAGGGCCGGACACCGGGGAGCTGTTTTTT,CASSPFSGAGGPDTGELFF
NA,TRBV15,TRBJ2-6,NA,12,TGTGCCACAGGATCTGGGGCCAACGTCCTGACTTTC,CATGSGANVLTF
NA,TRBV29-1,TRBJ2-7,TRBD1,14,TGCAGCGTTGAAAGCGGACAGGCTTCCTACGAGCAGTACTTC,CSVESGQASYEQYF
few,TRBV28,TRBJ2-5,NA,11,TGTGCCAGCGGAACTGAAGAGACCCAGTACTTC,CASGTEETQYF
few,TRBV29-1,TRBJ1-1,NA,12,TGCAGCGTGGGGGGGATCCCCCCTGAAGCTTTCTTT,CSVGGIPPEAFF
few,TRBV29-1,TRBJ2-3,TRBD2,14,TGCAGCGTGCGCGGGGGGGTGGCGACAGATACGCAGTATTTT,CSVRGGVATDTQYF
medium-sized,TRBV10-3,TRBJ2-2,NA,14,TGTGCCGGAAGACAGGCGGGTTACACCGGGGAGCTGTTTTTT,CAGRQAGYTGELFF
NA,TRBV30,TRBJ1-2,NA,13,TGTGCCTGGAGTACGCGATGGGGTGGCGGCTACACCTTC,CAWSTRWGGGYTF
few,TRBV6-6,TRBJ1-2,NA,14,TGTGCCAGCGGCTACGAGGGACCCGTGTGGGGCTACACCTTC,CASGYEGPVWGYTF
NA,TRBV4-1,TRBJ1-4,NA,15,TGCGCCAGCAGCCAAGTTGTGGCAACTAATGAAAAACTGTTTTTT,CASSQVVATNEKLFF
NA,TRBV7-9,TRBJ2-5,NA,14,TGTGCCAGCAGACCAACCTCGGTCTCGGGTGCCCAGTACTTC,CASRPTSVSGAQYF
few,TRBV4-2,TRBJ2-3,NA,14,TGTGCCAGCAGCCAAGGAGAAAGAGCAGATACGCAGTATTTT,CASSQGERADTQYF
few,TRBV30,TRBJ2-2,TRBD1,15,TGTGCCTGGAGTAAAGACAGGGCTCTCACCGGGGAGCTGTTTTTT,CAWSKDRALTGELFF
NA,TRBV5-1,TRBJ2-1,TRBD2,15,TGCGCCAGCAGCGGGGGGACTAACTCCTACAATGAGCAGTTCTTC,CASSGGTNSYNEQFF
NA,TRBV30,TRBJ2-1,TRBD2,16,TGTGCCTGGGCCCGAGGGGGTCTAGCGGGAGCAAATGAGCAGTTCTTC,CAWARGGLAGANEQFF
NA,TRBV7-2,TRBJ1-2,TRBD1,17,TGTGCCAGCAGCCCAGCACCTACAGGGGGAGCGTTGAGTGGCTACACCTTC,CASSPAPTGGALSGYTF
NA,TRBV5-1,TRBJ1-2,TRBD1,17,TGCGCCAGCAGCTGGGACGACTCTAGGACAGGGTTAAATGGCTACACCTTC,CASSWDDSRTGLNGYTF
NA,TRBV7-8,TRBJ1-4,NA,14,TGTGCCAGCAGCTTAAATCTAGGGTCCGAAAAACTGTTTTTT,CASSLNLGSEKLFF